The T cell receptor (beta chain) under discussion was sequenced for a study of PD-1 blockade in classical Hodgkin lymphoma. Findings of the study overall: Relapsed/refractory patients reportedly had the lowest baseline TCR diversity, below newly diagnosed patients, who were below healthy donors. Only CD4+ TCR diversity, not CD8+, had risen significantly by C4D1. Exclusion covered patients beginning nivolumab under 1 year post-ASCT.

Method: immunoSEQ multiplex PCR; TCRdb's copy keeps in-frame clones and lacks some. The sample yields fewer than 95,000 clones, 83% seen once. The V gene lost 3 bases and the J gene lost 6 bases, with 6 bases spanning the gap. Germline V CDR1 and CDR2: WSHSY, SAAADI. The CDR3 runs 12 residues. Stated time point: cycle 4 day 1 (C4D1), after 6 weeks of nivolumab. Every patient was affected by relapse after autologous stem cell transplantation, while exposure to brentuximab vedotin was not uniform. About this clone itself: Its antigen is as yet unknown.

The source material was peripheral blood mononuclear cells (PBMCs), sampled before the fourth cycle of nivolumab. The receptor's source is a human donor with classical Hodgkin lymphoma. V gene TRBV10-2 combines with J gene TRBJ2-4; the D is unclear. The CDR3 DNA follows: TGCGCCAGCAGTGAAAAACTAAACATTCAGTACTTC. Translation gives CASSEKLNIQYF.